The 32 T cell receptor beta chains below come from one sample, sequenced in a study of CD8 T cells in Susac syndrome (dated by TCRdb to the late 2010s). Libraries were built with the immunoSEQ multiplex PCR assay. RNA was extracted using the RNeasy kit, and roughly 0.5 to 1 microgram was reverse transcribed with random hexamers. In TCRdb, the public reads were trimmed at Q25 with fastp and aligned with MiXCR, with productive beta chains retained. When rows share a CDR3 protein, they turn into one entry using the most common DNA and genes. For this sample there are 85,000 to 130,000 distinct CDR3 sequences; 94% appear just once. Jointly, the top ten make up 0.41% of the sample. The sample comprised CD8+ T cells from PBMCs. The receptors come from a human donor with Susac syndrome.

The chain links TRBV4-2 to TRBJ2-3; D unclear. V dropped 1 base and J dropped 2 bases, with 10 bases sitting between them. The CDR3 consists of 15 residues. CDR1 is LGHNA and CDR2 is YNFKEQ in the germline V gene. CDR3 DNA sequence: TGTGCCAGCAGCCAAGCGGAAAGCGTCACAGATACGCAGTATTTT. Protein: CASSQAESVTDTQYF.

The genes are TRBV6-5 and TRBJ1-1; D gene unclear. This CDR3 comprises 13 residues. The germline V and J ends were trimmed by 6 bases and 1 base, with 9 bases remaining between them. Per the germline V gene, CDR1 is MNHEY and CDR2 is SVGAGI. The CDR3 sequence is CASSKRENTEAFF. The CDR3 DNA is TGTGCCAGCAGCAAGAGAGAGAACACTGAAGCTTTCTTT.

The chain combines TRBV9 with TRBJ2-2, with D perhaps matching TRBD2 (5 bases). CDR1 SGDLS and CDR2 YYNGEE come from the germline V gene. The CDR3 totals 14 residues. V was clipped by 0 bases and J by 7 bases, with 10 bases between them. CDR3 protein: CASSVGGSNGELFF. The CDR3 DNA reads TGTGCCAGCAGCGTAGGAGGGTCTAACGGGGAGCTGTTTTTT.

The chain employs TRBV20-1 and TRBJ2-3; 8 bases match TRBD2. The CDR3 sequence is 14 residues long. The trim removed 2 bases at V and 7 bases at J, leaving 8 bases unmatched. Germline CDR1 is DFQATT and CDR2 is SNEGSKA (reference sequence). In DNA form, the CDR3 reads TGCAGTGCTAGACAGCGGGGGCTCTATAATACGCAGTATTTT. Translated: CSARQRGLYNTQYF.

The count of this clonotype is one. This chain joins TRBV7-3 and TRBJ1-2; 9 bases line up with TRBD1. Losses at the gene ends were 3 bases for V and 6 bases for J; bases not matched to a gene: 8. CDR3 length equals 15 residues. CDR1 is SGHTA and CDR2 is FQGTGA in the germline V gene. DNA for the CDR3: TGTGCCAGCAGCTTGGGACAGGGTGATGGAGATGGCTACACCTTC. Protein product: CASSLGQGDGDGYTF.

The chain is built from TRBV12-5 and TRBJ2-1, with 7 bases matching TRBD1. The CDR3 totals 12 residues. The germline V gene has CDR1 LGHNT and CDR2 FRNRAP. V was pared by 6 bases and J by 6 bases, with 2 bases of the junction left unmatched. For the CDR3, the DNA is TGTGCTAGTGGCGGGGACAGCAATGAGCAGTTCTTC. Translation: CASGGDSNEQFF.

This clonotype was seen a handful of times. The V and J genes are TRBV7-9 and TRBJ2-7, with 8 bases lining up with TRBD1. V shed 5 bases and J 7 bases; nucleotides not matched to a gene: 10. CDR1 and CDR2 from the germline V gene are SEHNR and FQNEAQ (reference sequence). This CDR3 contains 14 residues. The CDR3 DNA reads TGTGCCAGCAGCCCCGGGACAGGTGGCCGGGAGCAGTACTTC. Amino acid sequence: CASSPGTGGREQYF.

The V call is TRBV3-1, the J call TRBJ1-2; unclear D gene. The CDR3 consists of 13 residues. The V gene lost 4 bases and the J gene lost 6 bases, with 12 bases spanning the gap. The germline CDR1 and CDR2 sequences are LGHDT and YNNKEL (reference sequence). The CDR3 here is CASSPGPPHGYTF. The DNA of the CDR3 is TGTGCCAGCAGCCCCGGGCCGCCCCATGGCTACACCTTC.

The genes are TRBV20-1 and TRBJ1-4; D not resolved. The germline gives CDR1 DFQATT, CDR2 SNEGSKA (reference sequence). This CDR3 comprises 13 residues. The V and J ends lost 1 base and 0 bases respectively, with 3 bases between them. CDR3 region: CSARATTNEKLFF. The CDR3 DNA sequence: TGCAGTGCTAGAGCAACAACTAATGAAAAACTGTTTTTT.

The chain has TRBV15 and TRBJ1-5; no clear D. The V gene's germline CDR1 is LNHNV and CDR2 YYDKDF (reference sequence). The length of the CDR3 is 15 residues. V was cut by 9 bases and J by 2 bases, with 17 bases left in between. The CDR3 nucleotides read TGTGCCACTCACAAGGGTACATACGGCAATCAGCCCCAGCATTTT. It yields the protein CATHKGTYGNQPQHF. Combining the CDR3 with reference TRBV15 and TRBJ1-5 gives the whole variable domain DAMVIQNPRYQVTQFGKPVTLSCSQTLNHNVMYWYQQKSSQAPKLLFHYYDKDFNNEADTPDNFQSRRPNTSFCFLDIRSPGLGDTAMYLCATHKGTYGNQPQHFGDGTRLSIL.

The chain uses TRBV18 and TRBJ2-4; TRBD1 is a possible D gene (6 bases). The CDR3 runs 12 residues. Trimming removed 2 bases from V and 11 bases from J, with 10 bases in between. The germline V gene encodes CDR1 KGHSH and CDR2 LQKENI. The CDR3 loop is CASSPSDSLQYF. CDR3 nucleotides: TGTGCCAGCTCACCATCGGACAGTCTTCAGTACTTC.

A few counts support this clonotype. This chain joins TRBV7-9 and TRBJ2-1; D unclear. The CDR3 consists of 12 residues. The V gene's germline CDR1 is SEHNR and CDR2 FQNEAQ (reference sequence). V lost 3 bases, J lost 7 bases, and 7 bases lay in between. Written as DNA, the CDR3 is TGTGCCAGCAGCTTGGAGTTGAATGAGCAGTTCTTC. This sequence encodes CASSLELNEQFF.

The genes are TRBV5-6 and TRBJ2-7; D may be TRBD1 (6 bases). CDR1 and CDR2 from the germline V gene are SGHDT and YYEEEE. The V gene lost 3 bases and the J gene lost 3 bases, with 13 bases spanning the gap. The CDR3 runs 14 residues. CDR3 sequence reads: CASSSGTTLYEQYF. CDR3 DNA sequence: TGTGCCAGCAGCTCGGGGACAACCCTCTACGAGCAGTACTTC. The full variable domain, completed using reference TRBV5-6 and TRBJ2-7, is DAGVTQSPTHLIKTRGQQVTLRCSPKSGHDTVSWYQQALGQGPQFIFQYYEEEERQRGNFPDRFSGHQFPNYSSELNVNALLLGDSALYLCASSSGTTLYEQYFGPGTRLTVT.

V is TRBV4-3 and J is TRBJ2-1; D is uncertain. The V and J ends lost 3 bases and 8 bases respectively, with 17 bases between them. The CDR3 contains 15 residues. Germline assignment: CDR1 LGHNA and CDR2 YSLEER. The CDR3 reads CASSQDGSKADEQFF. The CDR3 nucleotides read TGCGCCAGCAGCCAGGATGGTTCCAAGGCGGATGAGCAGTTCTTC.

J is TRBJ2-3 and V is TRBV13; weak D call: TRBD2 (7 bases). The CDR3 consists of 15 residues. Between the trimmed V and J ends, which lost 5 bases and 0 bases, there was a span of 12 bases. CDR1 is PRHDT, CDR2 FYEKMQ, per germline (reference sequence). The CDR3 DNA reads TGTGCCAGCAGCACACGGGGGGCTAGCACAGATACGCAGTATTTT. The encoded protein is CASSTRGASTDTQYF. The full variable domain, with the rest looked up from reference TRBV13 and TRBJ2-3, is AAGVIQSPRHLIKEKRETATLKCYPIPRHDTVYWYQQGPGQDPQFLISFYEKMQSDKGSIPDRFSAQQFSDYHSELNMSSLELGDSALYFCASSTRGASTDTQYFGPGTRLTVL.

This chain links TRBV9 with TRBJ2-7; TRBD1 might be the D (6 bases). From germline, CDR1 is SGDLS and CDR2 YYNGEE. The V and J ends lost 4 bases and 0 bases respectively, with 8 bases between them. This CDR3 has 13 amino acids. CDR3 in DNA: TGTGCCAGCAGCACAGGGAGCTCCTACGAGCAGTACTTC. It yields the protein CASSTGSSYEQYF.

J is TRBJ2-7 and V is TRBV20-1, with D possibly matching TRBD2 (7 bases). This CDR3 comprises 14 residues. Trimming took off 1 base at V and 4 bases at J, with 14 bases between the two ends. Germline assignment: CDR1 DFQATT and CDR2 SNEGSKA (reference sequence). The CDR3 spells CSARGPGRGYEQYF. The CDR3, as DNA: TGCAGTGCTAGAGGGCCGGGGAGGGGGTACGAGCAGTACTTC.

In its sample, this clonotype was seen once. The CDR3 DNA reads TGTGCCAGCAGCGGGTCATCCAACAATGAGCAGTTCTTC. Translation gives CASSGSSNNEQFF. The chain combines TRBV9 with TRBJ2-1; D remains unclear. The germline V gene has CDR1 SGDLS and CDR2 YYNGEE. This CDR3 has 13 residues. V was pared by 3 bases and J by 5 bases, with 9 bases between.

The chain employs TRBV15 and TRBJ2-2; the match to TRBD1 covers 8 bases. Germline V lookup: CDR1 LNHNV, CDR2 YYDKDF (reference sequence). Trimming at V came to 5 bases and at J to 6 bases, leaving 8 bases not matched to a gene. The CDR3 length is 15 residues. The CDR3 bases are TGTGCCACCAGCCCAGGACAGGGCTTTCCCGGGGAGCTGTTTTTT. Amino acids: CATSPGQGFPGELFF.

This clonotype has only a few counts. This CDR3 reads CASSLGRSYEQYF. Here the CDR3 DNA reads TGTGCCAGCAGTTTAGGACGTTCCTACGAGCAGTACTTC. This chain uses TRBV27 with TRBJ2-7; D is unclear. Germline V gene sequence: CDR1 MNHEY, CDR2 SMNVEV (reference sequence). This CDR3 spans 13 amino acids. V lost 2 bases and J 1 base, leaving 6 bases between the germline ends.

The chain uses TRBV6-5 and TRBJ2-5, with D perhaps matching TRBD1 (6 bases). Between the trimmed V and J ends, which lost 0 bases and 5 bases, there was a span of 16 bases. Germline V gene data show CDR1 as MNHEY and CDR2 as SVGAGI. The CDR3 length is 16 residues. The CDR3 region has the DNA TGTGCCAGCAGTTACTCGACTGAACAGGGATGGGAGACCCAGTACTTC. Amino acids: CASSYSTEQGWETQYF.

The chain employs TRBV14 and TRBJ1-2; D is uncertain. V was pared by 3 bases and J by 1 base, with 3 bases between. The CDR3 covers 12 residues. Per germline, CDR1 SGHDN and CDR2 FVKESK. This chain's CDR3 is CASSQLNYGYTF. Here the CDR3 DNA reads TGTGCCAGCAGCCAGCTTAACTATGGCTACACCTTC. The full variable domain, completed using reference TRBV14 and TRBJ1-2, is EAGVTQFPSHSVIEKGQTVTLRCDPISGHDNLYWYRRVMGKEIKFLLHFVKESKQDESGMPNNRFLAERTGGTYSTLKVQPAELEDSGVYFCASSQLNYGYTFGSGTRLTVV.

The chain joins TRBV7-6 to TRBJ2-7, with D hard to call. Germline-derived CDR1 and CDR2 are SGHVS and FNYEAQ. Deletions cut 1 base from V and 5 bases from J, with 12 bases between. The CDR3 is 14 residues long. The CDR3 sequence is CASSLGQEWHEQYF. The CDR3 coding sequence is TGTGCCAGCAGCTTAGGGCAGGAGTGGCACGAGCAGTACTTC.

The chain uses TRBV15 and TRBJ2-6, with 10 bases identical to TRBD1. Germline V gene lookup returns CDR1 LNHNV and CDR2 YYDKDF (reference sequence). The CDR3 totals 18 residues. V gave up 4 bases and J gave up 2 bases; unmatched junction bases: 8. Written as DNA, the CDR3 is TGTGCCACCAGCACCTGGGGGACAGGGGCACCTGGGGCCAACGTCCTGACTTTC. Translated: CATSTWGTGAPGANVLTF.

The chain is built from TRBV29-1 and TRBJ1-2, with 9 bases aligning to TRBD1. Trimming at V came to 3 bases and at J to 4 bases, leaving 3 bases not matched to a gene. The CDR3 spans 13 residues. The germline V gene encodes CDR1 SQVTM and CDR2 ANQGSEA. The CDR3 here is CSVEGGQGYGYTF. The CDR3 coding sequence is TGCAGCGTTGAGGGGGGACAGGGCTATGGCTACACCTTC. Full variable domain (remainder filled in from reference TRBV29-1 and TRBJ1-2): SAVISQKPSRDICQRGTSLTIQCQVDSQVTMMFWYRQQPGQSLTLIATANQGSEATYESGFVIDKFPISRPNLTFSTLTVSNMSPEDSSIYLCSVEGGQGYGYTFGSGTRLTVV.

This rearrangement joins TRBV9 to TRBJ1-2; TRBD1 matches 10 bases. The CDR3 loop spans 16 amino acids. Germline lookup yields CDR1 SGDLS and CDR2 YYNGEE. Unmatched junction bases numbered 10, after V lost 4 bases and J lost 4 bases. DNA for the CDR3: TGTGCCAGCAGCCTAGAGGGGACAGGGGATTCCTATGGCTACACCTTC. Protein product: CASSLEGTGDSYGYTF.

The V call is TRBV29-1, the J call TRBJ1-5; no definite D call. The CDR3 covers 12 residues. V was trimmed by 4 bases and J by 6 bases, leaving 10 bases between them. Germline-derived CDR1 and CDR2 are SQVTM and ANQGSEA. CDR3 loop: CSVGSSSQPQHF. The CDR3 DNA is TGCAGCGTTGGATCGAGTAGTCAGCCCCAGCATTTT. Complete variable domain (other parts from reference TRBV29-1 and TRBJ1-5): SAVISQKPSRDICQRGTSLTIQCQVDSQVTMMFWYRQQPGQSLTLIATANQGSEATYESGFVIDKFPISRPNLTFSTLTVSNMSPEDSSIYLCSVGSSSQPQHFGDGTRLSIL.

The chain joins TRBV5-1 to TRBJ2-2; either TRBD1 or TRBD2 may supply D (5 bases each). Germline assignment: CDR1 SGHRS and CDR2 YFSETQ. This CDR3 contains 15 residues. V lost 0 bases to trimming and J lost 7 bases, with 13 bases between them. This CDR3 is CASSLGQGSGGELFF. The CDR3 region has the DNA TGCGCCAGCAGCTTGGGGCAGGGCAGCGGCGGGGAGCTGTTTTTT.

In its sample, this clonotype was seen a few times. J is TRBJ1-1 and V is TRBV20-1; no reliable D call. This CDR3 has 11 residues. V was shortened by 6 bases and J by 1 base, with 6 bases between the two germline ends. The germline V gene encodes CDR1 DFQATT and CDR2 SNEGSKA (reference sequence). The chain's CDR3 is CSAIGNTEAFF. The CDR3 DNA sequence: TGCAGTGCCATAGGGAACACTGAAGCTTTCTTT.

DNA of the CDR3: TGTGCCAGCAGTGTGGGGGGGGGTCGGCCCCAGCATTTT. Translation gives CASSVGGGRPQHF. This chain joins TRBV27 and TRBJ1-5; TRBD1 is a possible D gene (5 bases). The germline V and J ends were trimmed by 5 bases and 9 bases, with 14 bases remaining between them. Germline V gene data show CDR1 as MNHEY and CDR2 as SMNVEV (reference sequence). The CDR3 loop spans 13 amino acids.

CDR3 in DNA: TGTGCCAGCAGCACGGGACAGGGGAGCTCCTACGAGCAGTACTTC. Encoded protein: CASSTGQGSSYEQYF. This chain joins TRBV12-3 or TRBV12-4 and TRBJ2-7; 10 bases fit TRBD1. V was pared by 6 bases and J by 0 bases, with 5 bases of the junction left unmatched. CDR3 length: 15 amino acids.

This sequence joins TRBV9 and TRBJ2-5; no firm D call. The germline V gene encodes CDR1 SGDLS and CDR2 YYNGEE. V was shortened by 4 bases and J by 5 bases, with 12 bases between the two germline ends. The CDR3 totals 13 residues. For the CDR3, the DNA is TGTGCCAGCAGCCCATCTTTGGGGGAGACCCAGTACTTC. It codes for CASSPSLGETQYF.